A selection of T cell receptor beta chains follows, all from one sample in a study of T cell repertoires in cytomegalovirus infection. TCRdb re-analysed the reads in MiXCR, keeping a single row per CDR3 protein. Among over 100,000 distinct CDR3 sequences listed, roughly a tenth were seen once. Their target antigens are unknown. Material: PBMCs, sequenced either directly or after in vitro stimulation (not recorded which). These receptors came from a human donor in good health (CMV status not recorded). Some clones in this sample may be carry-over from other donors' samples. Each CDR3 is given with its conserved first and last residue. A D gene is named only where the DNA matches it firmly. The size field is filled for only some rows; it gives once, few, many or a size class.

clone_size j_call v_call d_call cdr3_aa cdr3_nt
few TRBJ1-1 TRBV27 NA CASSTRGRRAFF TGTGCCAGCAGTACCCGGGGAAGGAGAGCTTTCTTT
few TRBJ2-3 TRBV10-3 TRBD2 CAISRAGVPPDTQYF TGTGCCATCTCGCGTGCGGGAGTCCCCCCAGATACGCAGTATTTT
NA TRBJ2-1 TRBV18 NA CASSPEGRNEQFF TGTGCCAGCTCCCCAGAAGGTCGCAATGAGCAGTTCTTC
few TRBJ1-5 TRBV4-1 NA CASSQGPAFPPQHF TGCGCCAGCAGCCAGGGCCCTGCTTTTCCCCCCCAGCATTTT
NA TRBJ1-5 TRBV6-2/TRBV6-3 NA CATLDGNQPQHF TGTGCCACCCTCGACGGCAATCAGCCCCAGCATTTT
few TRBJ1-1 TRBV28 NA CASRGADTEAFF TGTGCCAGTAGGGGGGCTGACACTGAAGCTTTCTTT
few TRBJ2-1 TRBV7-6 TRBD2 CASSSTTGLAGGIEQFF TGTGCCAGCAGCTCGACTACGGGACTAGCGGGAGGGATTGAGCAGTTCTTC
many TRBJ2-3 TRBV6-1 TRBD2 CASSPGTSGRTDTQYF TGTGCCAGCAGCCCCGGGACTAGCGGGAGAACCGATACGCAGTATTTT
many TRBJ1-3 TRBV6-8 NA CASSREGYSGNTIYF TGTGCCAGCAGTCGGGAGGGGTACTCTGGAAACACCATATATTTT
few TRBJ2-5 TRBV6-6 TRBD1 CASSYSKTGLGETQYF TGTGCCAGCAGTTACTCGAAGACAGGGTTAGGAGAGACCCAGTACTTC
NA TRBJ1-1 TRBV28 NA CASSPVKGDVPEAFF TGTGCCAGCAGCCCTGTAAAGGGCGATGTACCTGAAGCTTTCTTT
NA TRBJ2-5 TRBV11-3 NA CASSTRQEETQYF TGTGCCAGCAGCACCCGACAGGAAGAGACCCAGTACTTC
many TRBJ2-3 TRBV27 NA CASSGSGYSTQYF TGTGCCAGCAGTGGGAGCGGTTATTCTACGCAGTATTTT
many TRBJ2-1 TRBV7-3 NA CASSFGSHSNEQFF TGTGCCAGCAGCTTCGGGTCCCACTCCAATGAGCAGTTCTTC
many TRBJ2-2 TRBV7-7 TRBD2 CASSRAGGPEMELFF TGTGCTAGCAGCCGAGCGGGAGGGCCGGAAATGGAGCTGTTTTTT
NA TRBJ2-1 TRBV10-3 TRBD2 CAISESLAGRGSSYNEQFF TGTGCCATCAGTGAGTCACTAGCGGGTCGAGGGAGCTCCTACAATGAGCAGTTCTTC
few TRBJ2-4 TRBV6-1 NA CASSEIPNVSSVRDGAAKNIQYF TGTGCCAGCAGTGAGATACCAAATGTTTCGTCCGTAAGGGATGGGGCTGCCAAAAACATTCAGTACTTC
many TRBJ2-4 TRBV27 NA CASSYTGKAKNIQYF TGTGCCAGCAGTTACACAGGGAAGGCCAAAAACATTCAGTACTTC
few TRBJ1-6 TRBV7-9 NA CASSLARQGRTAPLHF TGTGCCAGCAGCTTAGCGAGGCAGGGAAGAACGGCACCCCTCCACTTT
few TRBJ2-1 TRBV14 NA CASNRGLAAYNEQFF TGTGCCAGCAATAGGGGTCTAGCAGCCTACAATGAGCAGTTCTTC
few TRBJ1-5 TRBV29-1 NA CSVLTDLNQPQHF TGCAGCGTTCTGACAGACCTCAATCAGCCCCAGCATTTT
many TRBJ2-7 TRBV7-2 TRBD1 CASSFLQGSSYEQYF TGTGCCAGCAGCTTTTTACAGGGGAGCTCCTACGAGCAGTACTTC
NA TRBJ1-5 TRBV28 TRBD1 CASSPTEGRGDQPQHF TGTGCCAGCAGTCCAACAGAGGGCAGGGGGGATCAGCCCCAGCATTTT
many TRBJ2-5 TRBV7-2 NA CASSLAASSKTQYF TGTGCCAGCAGCTTAGCGGCTAGTTCCAAGACCCAGTACTTC
many TRBJ2-5 TRBV7-8 NA CASSSSGATQYF TGTGCCAGCAGCTCCAGTGGGGCGACCCAGTACTTC
many TRBJ2-5 TRBV7-4 TRBD2 CASSLAVPSGAETQYF TGTGCCAGCAGCTTAGCCGTTCCTAGCGGTGCTGAGACCCAGTACTTC
NA TRBJ2-7 TRBV28 NA CASSWSYEQYF TGTGCCAGCAGTTGGTCCTACGAGCAGTACTTC
few TRBJ2-3 TRBV20-1 TRBD2 CSARRTRGTSGSRESTDTQYF TGCAGTGCTAGGAGAACGCGAGGGACTAGCGGGAGCCGAGAAAGCACAGATACGCAGTATTTT
few TRBJ2-1 TRBV20-1 NA CSARDGDPSLNEQFF TGCAGTGCTAGAGATGGGGACCCCTCCCTCAATGAGCAGTTCTTC
many TRBJ2-1 TRBV7-2 TRBD2 CASSPPESGSGSLPRFREQFF TGTGCCAGCAGCCCCCCAGAGAGCGGTAGCGGGAGTCTCCCCCGCTTTAGAGAGCAGTTCTTC
many TRBJ1-2 TRBV7-2 TRBD1 CASSNDRVPNYGYTF TGTGCCAGCAGCAACGACAGGGTCCCTAACTATGGCTACACCTTC
many TRBJ2-7 TRBV6-5 NA CASSSESISYEQYF TGTGCCAGCAGTTCTGAGAGTATCTCCTACGAGCAGTACTTC
many TRBJ1-1 TRBV12-3/TRBV12-4 NA CASRAWGAVPLNTEAFF TGTGCCAGCAGGGCTTGGGGGGCCGTCCCTTTGAACACTGAAGCTTTCTTT
few TRBJ2-1 TRBV6-5 TRBD2 CASSSGRNYNEQFF TGTGCCAGCAGTAGCGGGAGAAACTACAATGAGCAGTTCTTC
many TRBJ2-1 TRBV4-1 TRBD2 CASSQDWGLANEQFF TGCGCCAGCAGCCAAGACTGGGGACTAGCGAATGAGCAGTTCTTC
many TRBJ2-2 TRBV7-6 NA CASSPQNTGELFF TGTGCCAGCAGCCCTCAGAACACCGGGGAGCTGTTTTTT
NA TRBJ2-1 TRBV27 TRBD2 CASQITSGGYNEQFF TGTGCCAGCCAGATAACTAGCGGGGGATACAATGAGCAGTTCTTC
NA TRBJ2-5 TRBV7-2 NA CASLGVPQETQYF TGTGCCAGCCTTGGGGTGCCACAAGAGACCCAGTACTTC
many TRBJ1-1 TRBV7-2 NA CASSPGGGTEAFF TGTGCCAGCAGCCCCGGCGGGGGGACAGAAGCTTTCTTT
few TRBJ2-7 TRBV7-8 NA CASSLETRGSSYEQYF TGTGCCAGCAGCCTAGAAACCCGGGGTAGTTCCTACGAGCAGTACTTC